These T cell receptor beta chains were read from a single sample in a study of T cell changes during pregnancy in multiple sclerosis. Libraries were prepared by immunoSEQ multiplex PCR; TCRdb keeps only in-frame clonotypes and omits some of them. The sample lists 70,000 or so clones; around 90% were seen once. Here the sequenced sample was CD4+ T cells from peripheral blood mononuclear cells, taken after pregnancy. Receptors were obtained from a female donor with multiple sclerosis, enrolled in a pregnancy study. CDR3s include the opening cysteine and the closing phenylalanine or tryptophan. D genes are given only for firm matches. Some rows mark clone size as missing; the rest say once, few, many or name a class of expanded clone.

j_call,v_call,clone_size,d_call,cdr3_nt,cdr3_aa
TRBJ2-5,TRBV2,once,.,TGTGCCAGCATGATCCGGTCCAGGGCAGAGACCCAGTACTTC,CASMIRSRAETQYF
TRBJ2-2,TRBV12-5,.,TRBD2,TGTGCTAGTGGTTTGGTCCTACCGGGGGGAACCGGGGAGCTGTTTTTT,CASGLVLPGGTGELFF
TRBJ2-4,TRBV6-6,.,.,TGTGCCAGCAGTTACTTCCCAGAGAGGGACATTCAGTACTTC,CASSYFPERDIQYF
TRBJ2-5,TRBV6-5,.,.,TGTGCCAGCAGTTACTCGAGGGGGGAGACCCAGTACTTC,CASSYSRGETQYF
TRBJ1-2,TRBV10-3,.,TRBD1,TGTGCCATCAGTGAGTCGGGACAGGGGGCTCTTGGCTACACCTTC,CAISESGQGALGYTF
TRBJ1-5,TRBV7-9,few,.,TGTGCCAGCAGCCTTTGGTCAGGGTATAACGGCAATCAGCCCCAGCATTTT,CASSLWSGYNGNQPQHF
TRBJ2-1,TRBV10-3,.,TRBD1,TGTGCCATCAGTGCCGTGGACAGGACCCTCTACAATGAGCAGTTCTTC,CAISAVDRTLYNEQFF
TRBJ2-2,TRBV5-1,.,TRBD2,TGCGCCAGCAGCCCACGGACTAGCGGGGGCTCAAACACCGGGGAGCTGTTTTTT,CASSPRTSGGSNTGELFF
TRBJ2-3,TRBV14,.,TRBD2,TGTGCCAGCAGCCAAGGACTAGCGGCAGATACGCAGTATTTT,CASSQGLAADTQYF
TRBJ1-5,TRBV10-3,.,TRBD1,TGTGCCATCAGTGAGGACAGGGTTCAGCCCCAGCATTTT,CAISEDRVQPQHF
TRBJ1-1,TRBV7-2,.,.,TGTGCCAGCAGCTTAGACCGGCTGGTCGGGACTGAAGCTTTCTTT,CASSLDRLVGTEAFF
TRBJ1-1,TRBV6-1,.,TRBD1,TGTGCCAGCAGTGACCCCACAGGGGGCACTGAAGCTTTCTTT,CASSDPTGGTEAFF
TRBJ1-3,TRBV9,.,TRBD1,TGTGCCAGCAGCCCGACGGGACAGGCAAACACCATATATTTT,CASSPTGQANTIYF
TRBJ2-3,TRBV5-6,.,TRBD2,TGTGCCAGCAGCGCTCCGGGACTAGCGACGACACCTAGCACAGATACGCAGTATTTT,CASSAPGLATTPSTDTQYF
TRBJ1-5,TRBV28,.,.,TGTGCCAGCAGTTCGGGGAATCAGCCCCAGCATTTT,CASSSGNQPQHF
TRBJ2-2,TRBV7-3,few,TRBD1,TGTGCCAGCAGGCCGACAGGGACCGGGGAGCTGTTTTTT,CASRPTGTGELFF
TRBJ2-7,TRBV2,.,TRBD1,TGTGCCAGCAGTGGGGGACAGGGGAGTATCAGCGAGCAGTACTTC,CASSGGQGSISEQYF